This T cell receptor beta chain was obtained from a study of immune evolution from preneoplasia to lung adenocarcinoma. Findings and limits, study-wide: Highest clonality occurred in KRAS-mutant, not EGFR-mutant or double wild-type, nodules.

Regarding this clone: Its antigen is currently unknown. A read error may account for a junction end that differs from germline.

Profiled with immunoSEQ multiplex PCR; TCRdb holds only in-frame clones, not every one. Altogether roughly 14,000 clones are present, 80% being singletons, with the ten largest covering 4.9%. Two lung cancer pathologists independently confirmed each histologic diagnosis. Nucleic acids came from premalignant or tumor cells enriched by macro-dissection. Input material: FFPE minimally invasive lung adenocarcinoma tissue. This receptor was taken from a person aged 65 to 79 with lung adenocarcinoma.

The CDR3 sequence is CASSLGGRGLVCYNSPLHF. The CDR3 DNA follows: TGTGCTAGCAGCTTAGGAGGGAGGGGATTGGTTTGCTATAATTCACCCCTCCACTTT. J is TRBJ1-6 and V is TRBV7-7; D might be TRBD1 (5 bases). Germline CDR1 is SSHAT and CDR2 is FNYEAQ (reference sequence). The CDR3 has 19 amino acids. Full variable domain (missing parts from reference TRBV7-7 and TRBJ1-6): GAGVSQSPRYKVTKRGQDVTLRCDPISSHATLYWYQQALGQGPEFLTYFNYEAQPDKSGLPSDRFSAERPEGSISTLTIQRTEQRDSAMYRCASSLGGRGLVCYNSPLHFGNGTRLTVT.